Included here is one T cell receptor (beta chain) sequence, with context. The antigen is undetermined. This CDR3 is built from 14 residues. The junction had 4 bases not matched to a gene; V was cut back by 6 bases and J by 0 bases. Germline V gene data show CDR1 as SQVTM and CDR2 as ANQGSEA. These data are taken from a study of shared clonotypes between healthy human individuals. General study findings and limits: Generally, estimated richness proved larger in naive subsets than it did in memory subsets.

Deep-level settings were used for running the assay. Assay: immunoSEQ multiplex PCR; the TCRdb copy retains only in-frame clones and omits some. Of about 1.1 million clones in the sample, 70% to 80% were seen once. The sequenced material came from memory CD4+ T cells from PBMCs. Subset reported: CD45RA-negative fraction. The origin of this receptor is a man younger than 30 in good health. Some clones in this sample may be carry-over from other donors' samples. The chain recombines TRBV29-1 with TRBJ2-7, with 11 bases lining up with TRBD2. CDR3 nucleotide sequence: TGCAGCGTCAGAACTAGCGGGAGCTCCTACGAGCAGTACTTC. Translated, it gives CSVRTSGSSYEQYF.